The entry that follows covers one T cell receptor beta chain sequence. This clone occurred once. No cognate antigen has been identified for it. Per-base quality was not reported, and no clone a single base away is much larger than it. This sample stems from a study of shared clonotypes between healthy human individuals (TCRdb year 2020). For the study in its entirety: The cohort included a few men and a couple of women between 18 and 49 years of age. Between about 0.85 and 9.5 billion PBMCs per donor were obtained by leukapheresis. To increase sequencing depth and limit assay-specific biases, different laboratories used diverse techniques to prepare libraries and sequence TCR repertoires. Blood TCR repertoires of about 5 healthy adults were deeply sequenced to estimate repertoire size and the extent of clonotype sharing between individuals. For each donor, CD4 naive and CD4 memory were each given three plates, CD8 naive was given two plates, and CD8 memory was given one plate. Points the paper makes about the study in general: Larger estimated clonotype richness was generally found for naive subsets than for memory subsets. Sharing across a few donors was observed for around 5% of naive CD4, 3.5% of naive CD8, 2% to 2.5% of memory CD4, and 0.4% of memory CD8 clonotypes. The small number of donors limited the genetic and exposure-history diversity represented. Sampling was restricted to blood, and TCR repertoires in tissue are likely to differ from TCR repertoires in blood. Higher generation probabilities were observed for clonotypes shared by all four sorted-subset donors than for non-shared clonotypes. Rarefaction of sorted-subset datasets indicated incomplete sequencing despite the large sequencing depth. Based on pairwise subsampling, the degree of clonotype sharing among donors was expected to be affected by sequencing depth.

Using the deep immunoSEQ assay, TCR CDR3 regions were amplified from genomic DNA by multiplex PCR. Genomic DNA extracted from each cell subset was distributed evenly over all wells of several immunoSEQ 96-well plates, and each plate served as one replicate. For sorted subsets, each replicate PCR was loaded with around 220 ng genomic DNA, equivalent to approximately 27,000 T cell genomes. Purified libraries were quantified with a Qubit 3.0 fluorometer, sized on a Bioanalyzer 2100, and re-quantified with the KAPA Library Quantification kit. A separate single-read 150-cycle Illumina NextSeq 550 flow cell was used to sequence each immunoSEQ 96-well plate. On the study's bioinformatics: Because the immunoSEQ output included only junctional sequences and no quality scores, the filtering could not be the same as the filtering used for full-length reads. Sequences were annotated with PyIR, a Python wrapper for IgBLAST v1.9, using IMGT germline references to assign V/J genes and CDR3. Reads were removed for weak V/J assignments (E-value above 1e-6), missing CDR3, stop codons, out-of-frame junctions, or ambiguous translated residues. A V3J clonotype was defined by an identical inferred V gene, J gene, and CDR3 amino acid sequence. The percentage overlap between two repertoires was calculated by dividing the number of shared unique clonotypes by the size of the smaller repertoire. Richness of each repertoire was evaluated using RTK rarefaction, the Chao1 estimator, and Recon v2.1 estimates of unobserved clonotypes. Generation probabilities were computed with OLGA for all TCRbeta clonotypes obtained by the gDNA method from a handful of donors. What TCRdb holds here is the immuneACCESS table cut down to in-frame rearrangements. Part of the clones is not present; checked against another copy, under half of the missing clones reflect an unresolved V gene, and the others are unexplained. Clone size and the V and J calls come from that table; the DNA yielded D and trimming. Present in this sample are more than 2 million clones, about 95% of which were seen just once. Together, the top ten hold 0.85% to 1.3% of the sample.

For the CD8 naive samples, CD45RO-negative cells were positively selected for CCR7, yielding a CD45RA+CCR7+ population from which TemRA cells were excluded. The donors were healthy, HIV-negative adults who had no recently reported acute infections or vaccinations. Every donor was a Caucasian adult residing in Nashville, Tennessee, USA. Blood was collected by leukapheresis, and PBMCs were isolated by Ficoll-Histopaque density gradient centrifugation and then cryopreserved in liquid nitrogen vapor phase. Analytical flow cytometry was used to check the purity and quantity of each magnetically sorted T cell population. Each sorted fraction had its genomic DNA isolated and then quantified by UV absorbance on a Nanodrop 2000c. V is pared back by 1 base and J by 3 bases, with 15 bases lying between the germline termini. The germline V gene gives CDR1 as SGHRS and CDR2 as YFSETQ. The CDR3, cysteine through phenylalanine, is 16 amino acids long. The DNA shown is the 48-base CDR3, in frame from base 1.

Recombination joined TRBV5-1 with TRBJ2-3; matching of 6 bases hints at TRBD1 as the D gene. Sample: naive CD8+ T cells sorted from blood. The cell subset or site label corresponds to: CD45RA+CCR7+. The clonotype comes from a man aged 18 to 30 in good health. The bases are TGCGCCAGCAGCTTGAGAGGTTTGGGGGCGACAGATACGCAGTATTTT. Its protein reads: CASSLRGLGATDTQYF.